The present TCR beta chain was sequenced within a study of T cell clones after liver transplantation. Libraries were prepared by immunoSEQ multiplex PCR; TCRdb keeps only in-frame clonotypes and omits some of them. Among 70,000 to 85,000 clones, about 80% were seen once, and the ten largest hold approximately 0.55%. This sample comprised CD4+ T cells from blood, obtained before liver transplant. The sequence was obtained from a human donor who received a liver transplant.

The CDR3 DNA is TGTGCCAGCAGCGTTACCCCCGGAGGGGATGGCTACACCTTC. Translating gives CASSVTPGGDGYTF. This chain links TRBV9 with TRBJ1-2; perhaps TRBD1 as D (5 bases). Germline assignment: CDR1 SGDLS and CDR2 YYNGEE. This CDR3 is built from 14 residues. V lost 2 bases, J lost 6 bases, and 14 bases lay in between.